Listed here are 31 T cell receptor beta chains from one sample, sequenced in a study of T cells in Graves' hyperthyroidism and ophthalmopathy. Using RNA transcripts as the source, TCR beta CDR3 regions were amplified. The TCR CDR3 was amplified in a first-round RT-PCR using the HTBI primer set. TCRdb recomputed calls from the multiplex PCR reads with MiXCR, one row per CDR3 protein. This table holds about 300,000 distinct CDR3 sequences, roughly a fifth found once. Source material: blood. The source is a man aged 50-60 years with Graves' ophthalmopathy.

This clonotype appeared a few times. The chain carries TRBV30 and TRBJ2-1; TRBD2 matches 8 bases. Germline CDR1 reads GTSNPN; CDR2 reads SVGIG (reference sequence). This CDR3 has 10 residues. V was clipped by 1 base and J by 16 bases; unmatched bases: 3. The CDR3 protein is CAWSGGRHFF. The CDR3 DNA sequence: TGTGCCTGGAGTGGCGGGAGGCATTTCTTC.

J is TRBJ2-7 and V is TRBV10-2; D is unresolved. V gave up 0 bases and J gave up 9 bases, with 12 bases separating them. This CDR3 spans 13 amino acids. The V gene's germline CDR1 is WSHSY and CDR2 SAAADI. The CDR3 is CASSESPDLGQYF. The CDR3 DNA follows: TGCGCCAGCAGTGAGTCACCCGACCTGGGGCAGTACTTC.

At least ten counts were recorded for this clonotype. The rearrangement links TRBV6-2 or TRBV6-3 to TRBJ1-1; D call uncertain. Trimming took 4 bases from V and 2 from J, leaving 8 bases between them. Germline values: CDR1 MNHEY, CDR2 SVGEGT. The CDR3 length is 13 residues. CDR3 region: CASSSVLNTEAFF. The CDR3 DNA is TGTGCCAGCAGTTCTGTACTTAACACTGAAGCTTTCTTT.

In this sample, this clonotype turned up a few times. This chain links TRBV4-2 with TRBJ2-5, with D hard to call. Trimming left V 0 bases short and J 5 bases short, with 10 bases between. CDR1 and CDR2 (germline): LGHNA, YNFKEQ. The CDR3 consists of 14 residues. CDR3 amino acids: CASSQDGMWETQYF. The DNA for the CDR3 is TGTGCCAGCAGCCAAGATGGGATGTGGGAGACCCAGTACTTC.

In its sample, this clonotype was seen a few times. In DNA, the CDR3 is TGCGCCAGCAGCTTGGAAGGGAGGCGGGACACTGAAGCTTTCTTT. Protein sequence: CASSLEGRRDTEAFF. This chain uses TRBV5-1 with TRBJ1-1, with D hard to call. The V end was cut by 0 bases, the J end by 3 bases, with 12 bases between. Per the germline V gene, CDR1 is SGHRS and CDR2 is YFSETQ. This CDR3 has 15 amino acids. The complete variable domain, with remaining parts taken from reference TRBV5-1 and TRBJ1-1, reads KAGVTQTPRYLIKTRGQQVTLSCSPISGHRSVSWYQQTPGQGLQFLFEYFSETQRNKGNFPGRFSGRQFSNSRSEMNVSTLELGDSALYLCASSLEGRRDTEAFFGQGTRLTVV.

This clonotype was picked up a small number of times. V usage is TRBV5-1 and J usage is TRBJ1-2; 8 nucleotides agree with TRBD1. Germline-derived CDR1 and CDR2 are SGHRS and YFSETQ. V was clipped by 4 bases and J by 0 bases; unmatched bases: 5. The CDR3 spans 15 residues. Here the CDR3 DNA reads TGCGCCAGCAGCCCTCAGGGGGCCCCTAACTATGGCTACACCTTC. This translates into CASSPQGAPNYGYTF.

This clonotype has a count of ten or more. V usage is TRBV27 and J usage is TRBJ2-2; D call uncertain. The CDR3 runs to 14 residues. Trimming stripped 3 bases from V and 2 bases from J, with 7 bases between. In germline, CDR1 is MNHEY, CDR2 SMNVEV (reference sequence). The DNA for the CDR3 is TGTGCCAGCAGTTTCGAGGTTAACACCGGGGAGCTGTTTTTT. Translating it yields CASSFEVNTGELFF.

The V call is TRBV14, the J call TRBJ2-7, with 11 bases aligning to TRBD2. Germline V gene sequence: CDR1 SGHDN, CDR2 FVKESK. The CDR3 totals 16 residues. With 3 bases clipped from V and 7 bases from J, the junction kept 11 bases outside the gene matches. CDR3 nucleotide sequence: TGTGCCAGCAGCCACGCCATAGCGGGAGGGCCTCGGGAGCAGTACTTC. This translates into CASSHAIAGGPREQYF.

This clonotype was detected only a few times. This chain connects TRBV20-1 to TRBJ1-5; D is undetermined. The CDR3 contains 11 residues. V was clipped by 6 bases and J by 6 bases, with 9 bases between them. Germline V gene sequence: CDR1 DFQATT, CDR2 SNEGSKA (reference sequence). The DNA for the CDR3 is TGCAGTGCGCGTGAGGGTCAGCCCCAGCATTTT. This codes for CSAREGQPQHF.

This clonotype was detected only a few times. The chain recombines TRBV7-3 with TRBJ2-1, with D perhaps assigned TRBD1 or TRBD2 (6 bases each). The germline V gene has CDR1 SGHTA and CDR2 FQGTGA. Trimming stripped 5 bases from V and 12 bases from J, with 20 bases between. This CDR3 is built from 14 residues. CDR3 protein: CASSEAGHLNGQFF. The CDR3 coding sequence is TGTGCCAGCAGCGAGGCGGGACACCTTAACGGGCAGTTCTTC.

For this clonotype: It may be a read error: a sequence one base away is much more abundant. The chain carries TRBV5-1 and TRBJ2-1; D is undetermined. The ends were cut back, 0 bases at V and 8 bases at J, with 12 bases in the middle. The germline V gene has CDR1 SGHRS and CDR2 YFSETQ. The CDR3 contains 14 residues. The CDR3, as DNA: TGCGCCAGCAGCTTGGGACTGACGTGGGATGAGCAGTTCTTC. Protein sequence: CASSLGLTWDEQFF.

This clonotype was observed at least ten times. This rearrangement joins TRBV20-1 to TRBJ2-3; D tentatively reads TRBD1 or TRBD2 (6 bases each). The CDR3 loop spans 16 amino acids. The germline V gene has CDR1 DFQATT and CDR2 SNEGSKA (reference sequence). Trimming pared 2 bases from V and 2 bases from J, leaving 17 bases between. CDR3 amino acids: CSARSFGGTNTDTQYF. The CDR3 DNA follows: TGCAGTGCTAGAAGTTTCGGCGGGACAAACACAGATACGCAGTATTTT.

The V and J genes are TRBV3-1 and TRBJ2-5; D ambiguous. The CDR3 totals 15 residues. Per germline, CDR1 LGHDT and CDR2 YNNKEL (reference sequence). V lost 1 base to trimming and J lost 4 bases, with 13 bases between them. The CDR3 DNA reads as TGTGCCAGCAGCCAAGGTGGATTTAGCCTAGAGACCCAGTACTTC. Amino acid sequence: CASSQGGFSLETQYF.

This clonotype came up a few times. The chain carries TRBV19 and TRBJ2-1; D is unclear. Trimming took 4 bases from V and 0 from J, leaving 10 bases between them. The CDR3 has 15 amino acids. Germline V gene sequence: CDR1 LNHDA, CDR2 SQIVND (reference sequence). The CDR3 DNA is TGTGCCAGTAGTAGTTCTTGGGGCTCCTACAATGAGCAGTTCTTC. Amino acid sequence: CASSSSWGSYNEQFF.

This chain joins TRBV2 and TRBJ2-3, with TRBD2 matching over 10 bases. The germline V gene encodes CDR1 SNHLY and CDR2 FYNNEI. After removal of 4 bases from V and 1 base from J, the junction contained 5 bases not matched to a gene. The CDR3 has 16 amino acids. The CDR3 nucleotides read TGTGCCAGCAGTGCCCCCGGACTAGCGGGCACAGATACGCAGTATTTT. Its translation is CASSAPGLAGTDTQYF.

This clonotype was counted ten times or more. The chain employs TRBV2 and TRBJ2-7; unclear D gene. The V end was cut by 5 bases, the J end by 1 base, with 24 bases between. Germline CDR1 is SNHLY and CDR2 is FYNNEI. CDR3 size: 18 residues. DNA of the CDR3: TGTGCCAGCAGTTCGGCGGTATTAGAAAGGAGTAGGTCCTACGAGCAGTACTTC. Its protein is CASSSAVLERSRSYEQYF.

This clonotype came up a few times. This chain links TRBV14 with TRBJ2-7; 7 bases agree with TRBD1. The CDR3 loop spans 13 amino acids. J lost 7 bases, V lost 6 bases, and 9 bases had no gene match. The germline V gene has CDR1 SGHDN and CDR2 FVKESK. The CDR3 spells CASRSDRVGEQYF. The DNA of the CDR3 is TGTGCCAGCAGGTCCGACAGGGTGGGGGAGCAGTACTTC.

This clonotype was detected only a few times. The chain couples TRBV10-2 to TRBJ2-7; a weak D match, TRBD2 (6 bases). The CDR3 runs 16 residues. V was pared by 3 bases and J by 3 bases, with 18 bases between. From germline, CDR1 is WSHSY and CDR2 SAAADI. Written as DNA, the CDR3 is TGCGCCAGCAGTGAAAATAGGCTAGCGACCCACTACGAGCAGTACTTC. It codes for CASSENRLATHYEQYF.

This clonotype was counted ten times or more. V gene TRBV5-6 combines with J gene TRBJ2-7, with TRBD1 as a possible D gene (6 bases). CDR1 is SGHDT, CDR2 YYEEEE, per germline. CDR3 size: 15 residues. The V and J ends lost 4 bases and 3 bases respectively, with 17 bases between them. This CDR3 is CASSRTGHGLYEQYF. The DNA for the CDR3 is TGTGCCAGCAGCAGAACAGGGCATGGCCTCTACGAGCAGTACTTC.

This clonotype was observed many times. The rearrangement joins TRBV5-1 to TRBJ2-7; possibly TRBD1 for D (6 bases). The CDR3 length is 14 residues. Trimming removed 2 bases at V and 2 bases at J, with 11 bases between. CDR1 and CDR2 (germline): SGHRS, YFSETQ. The DNA for the CDR3 is TGCGCCAGCAGCTTTCAGGGGCCCCCCTACGAGCAGTACTTC. Residues: CASSFQGPPYEQYF.

V usage is TRBV4-1 and J usage is TRBJ1-1; 9 bases map to TRBD1. This CDR3 contains 16 residues. Losses at the gene ends were 6 bases for V and 5 bases for J; bases not matched to a gene: 13. Germline CDR1 MGHRA, CDR2 YSYEKL. CDR3 nucleotide sequence: TGCGCCAGCAGTCTATCTCGACAGGGGGGTGGAACTGAAGCTTTCTTT. Translation gives CASSLSRQGGGTEAFF.

The V gene is TRBV30, the J gene TRBJ2-1; 8 bases are a match to TRBD2. Germline CDR1 reads GTSNPN; CDR2 reads SVGIG (reference sequence). The CDR3 totals 14 residues. The junction had 7 bases not matched to a gene; V was cut back by 5 bases and J by 4 bases. CDR3 loop: CAWHSGTKYNEQFF. DNA for the CDR3: TGTGCCTGGCATAGCGGGACAAAATACAATGAGCAGTTCTTC.

This clonotype appeared many times. This sequence joins TRBV7-2 and TRBJ2-1; TRBD2 matches at 9 bases. This CDR3 has 15 residues. Looked up from germline, CDR1 is SGHTA and CDR2 is FQGNSA. V was pared by 3 bases and J by 7 bases, with 7 bases of the junction left unmatched. The CDR3 bases are TGTGCCAGCAGCTTTCGAGCGGGAGGACGGAATGAGCAGTTCTTC. It is translated as CASSFRAGGRNEQFF.

The chain has TRBV6-2 or TRBV6-3 and TRBJ1-5, with D possibly TRBD1 on 5 matching bases. The CDR3 length is 15 residues. In germline, CDR1 is MNHEY, CDR2 SVGEGT. Trimming removed 1 base at V and 1 base at J, with 8 bases between. For the CDR3, the DNA is TGTGCCAGCAGTTACTTGGGGACCAGCAATCAGCCCCAGCATTTT. Its translation: CASSYLGTSNQPQHF.

The V and J genes are TRBV28 and TRBJ2-3; D is uncertain. Trimming cost V 3 bases and J 5 bases, with 9 bases left between them. From germline, CDR1 is MDHEN and CDR2 SYDVKM. CDR3 size: 13 residues. The CDR3 nucleotides are TGTGCCAGCAGTTTTGGGGTGGGAGATACGCAGTATTTT. This encodes CASSFGVGDTQYF.

This clonotype was seen at least ten times. The rearrangement links TRBV30 to TRBJ1-2, with D possibly being TRBD1 (5 bases). Deletions cut 2 bases from V and 8 bases from J, with 15 bases between. Germline V lookup: CDR1 GTSNPN, CDR2 SVGIG (reference sequence). This CDR3 has 13 residues. CDR3 sequence reads: CAWSFLGQSGYTF. Here the CDR3 DNA reads TGTGCCTGGAGTTTCCTCGGACAAAGCGGCTACACCTTC.

The rearrangement joins TRBV19 to TRBJ1-2; 7 positions match TRBD1. Losses at the gene ends were 6 bases for V and 5 bases for J; bases not matched to a gene: 9. Germline V gives CDR1 LNHDA, CDR2 SQIVND (reference sequence). The CDR3 sequence is 14 residues long. CDR3 coding DNA: TGTGCCAGTAGGAATCCGGGACAGAGATATGGCTACACCTTC. This codes for CASRNPGQRYGYTF. Combining the CDR3 with reference TRBV19 and TRBJ1-2 gives the whole variable domain DGGITQSPKYLFRKEGQNVTLSCEQNLNHDAMYWYRQDPGQGLRLIYYSQIVNDFQKGDIAEGYSVSREKKESFPLTVTSAQKNPTAFYLCASRNPGQRYGYTFGSGTRLTVV.

CDR3: CSVEGLAGDEQFF. The CDR3 bases are TGCAGCGTTGAGGGACTAGCGGGAGATGAGCAGTTCTTC. V gene TRBV29-1 combines with J gene TRBJ2-1; 14 bases align to TRBD2. J lost 8 bases, V lost 3 bases, and 0 bases had no gene match. CDR1 is SQVTM and CDR2 is ANQGSEA in the germline V gene. The CDR3 covers 13 residues.

V usage is TRBV20-1 and J usage is TRBJ1-5, with D possibly TRBD1 on 6 matching bases. CDR3 length: 18 amino acids. The V gene's germline CDR1 is DFQATT and CDR2 SNEGSKA (reference sequence). The V and J ends lost 1 base and 5 bases respectively, with 24 bases between them. The CDR3 coding sequence is TGCAGTGCTAGAGTGGAAAGATCGGGCGACAGGCTTTATCAGCCCCAGCATTTT. This encodes CSARVERSGDRLYQPQHF.

At least ten counts were recorded for this clonotype. The chain joins TRBV7-9 to TRBJ2-5; TRBD2 matches 12 bases. The CDR3 has 14 amino acids. V shed 1 base, J shed 6 bases, and the junction held 0 bases outside the gene matches. From germline, CDR1 is SEHNR and CDR2 FQNEAQ (reference sequence). Written as DNA, the CDR3 is TGTGCCAGCAGCTTAGGGACTAGCGGGAAGACCCAGTACTTC. Its protein is CASSLGTSGKTQYF.

This clonotype has at least ten counts. The genes are TRBV5-1 and TRBJ2-3; D is possibly TRBD1 (5 bases). Trimming cost V 4 bases and J 0 bases, with 12 bases left between them. Looked up from germline, CDR1 is SGHRS and CDR2 is YFSETQ. The CDR3 runs to 15 residues. The CDR3 loop reads CASSPSQGSTDTQYF. The CDR3 nucleotides read TGCGCCAGCAGCCCTTCGCAGGGAAGCACAGATACGCAGTATTTT.